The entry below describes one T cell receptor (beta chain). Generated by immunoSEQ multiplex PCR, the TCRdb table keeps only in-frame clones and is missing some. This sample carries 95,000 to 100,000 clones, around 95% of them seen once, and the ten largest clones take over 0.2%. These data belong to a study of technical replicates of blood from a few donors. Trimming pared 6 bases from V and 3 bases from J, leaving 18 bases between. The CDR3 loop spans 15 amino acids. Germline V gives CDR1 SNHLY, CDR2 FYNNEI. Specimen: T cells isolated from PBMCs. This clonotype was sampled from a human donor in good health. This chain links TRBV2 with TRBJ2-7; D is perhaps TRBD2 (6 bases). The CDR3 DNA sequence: TGTGCCAGCAGGGTACCGGGAGCTTCTAACTACGAGCAGTACTTC. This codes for CASRVPGASNYEQYF.